What follows are 26 T cell receptor beta chains derived from one specimen sequenced in a study of T cell changes during pregnancy in multiple sclerosis. The protocol was immunoSEQ multiplex PCR, while the TCRdb copy is restricted to in-frame clones and leaves out a portion. The sample has about 72,000 clones, 91% seen once. The source was peripheral blood, collected in the third trimester of pregnancy. The receptors come from a female donor in good health, enrolled as a control in a pregnancy study.

CDR3 nucleotide sequence: TGTGCCAGCCGCCTTAGCGGGAGGCCCCTCTCCTACGAGCAGTACTTC. This codes for CASRLSGRPLSYEQYF. The rearrangement uses TRBV27 and TRBJ2-7; 10 nucleotides agree with TRBD2. The CDR3 consists of 16 residues. Losses at the gene ends were 8 bases for V and 0 bases for J; bases not matched to a gene: 10. The germline CDR1 and CDR2 sequences are MNHEY and SMNVEV (reference sequence).

The rearrangement joins TRBV5-1 to TRBJ2-1, with 12 bases matching TRBD1. This CDR3 has 17 amino acids. With 0 bases clipped from V and 7 bases from J, the junction kept 8 bases outside the gene matches. Per the germline V gene, CDR1 is SGHRS and CDR2 is YFSETQ. CDR3 nucleotide sequence: TGCGCCAGCAGCTTGGCCCTCGGGACAGGGGGCATAAATGAGCAGTTCTTC. Encoded protein: CASSLALGTGGINEQFF. The full variable domain, its missing parts supplied by reference TRBV5-1 and TRBJ2-1, is KAGVTQTPRYLIKTRGQQVTLSCSPISGHRSVSWYQQTPGQGLQFLFEYFSETQRNKGNFPGRFSGRQFSNSRSEMNVSTLELGDSALYLCASSLALGTGGINEQFFGPGTRLTVL.

J is TRBJ2-6 and V is TRBV18; a possible D gene is TRBD2 (5 bases). The CDR3 consists of 15 residues. Germline V gene sequence: CDR1 KGHSH, CDR2 LQKENI. Trimming took off 3 bases at V and 2 bases at J, with 8 bases between the two ends. This CDR3 reads CASSPSGTGANVLTF. The DNA of the CDR3 is TGTGCCAGCTCACCGTCGGGAACTGGGGCCAACGTCCTGACTTTC.

This chain joins TRBV19 and TRBJ1-1; D unclear. CDR1 and CDR2 (germline): LNHDA, SQIVND (reference sequence). Trimming cost V 6 bases and J 2 bases, with 13 bases left between them. CDR3 length: 14 amino acids. In DNA form, the CDR3 reads TGTGCCAGTAGCCTCCGGGTTACAAACACTGAAGCTTTCTTT. Amino acid sequence: CASSLRVTNTEAFF.

This sequence joins TRBV28 and TRBJ1-4; weak D call: TRBD1 (5 bases). The V gene's germline CDR1 is MDHEN and CDR2 SYDVKM. The CDR3 sequence is 12 residues long. V was pared by 2 bases and J by 7 bases, with 5 bases between. CDR3: CASSLTGEKLFF. CDR3 coding DNA: TGTGCCAGCAGTTTAACAGGTGAAAAACTGTTTTTT. Together with reference TRBV28 and TRBJ1-4, the CDR3 gives the full variable domain: DVKVTQSSRYLVKRTGEKVFLECVQDMDHENMFWYRQDPGLGLRLIYFSYDVKMKEKGDIPEGYSVSREKKERFSLILESASTNQTSMYLCASSLTGEKLFFGSGTQLSVL.

This clone was counted once. This sequence joins TRBV11-3 and TRBJ2-7; the match to TRBD2 covers 10 bases. The CDR3 runs 16 residues. V was pared by 5 bases and J by 2 bases, with 9 bases of the junction left unmatched. Germline assignment: CDR1 SGHNT and CDR2 YENEEA. This CDR3 reads CASSPGIAGGTYEQYF. CDR3 nucleotides: TGTGCCAGCAGCCCGGGCATAGCGGGGGGAACCTACGAGCAGTACTTC.

The V gene is TRBV7-8, the J gene TRBJ2-1; D might be TRBD1 (6 bases). Germline-derived CDR1 and CDR2 are SGHVS and FQNEAQ. The CDR3 extends over 13 amino acids. Trimming stripped 5 bases from V and 7 bases from J, with 12 bases between. CDR3 amino acids: CASSPLRGNEQFF. In nucleotides, the CDR3 is TGTGCCAGCAGCCCCCTTAGGGGGAATGAGCAGTTCTTC. The whole variable domain, remainder taken from reference TRBV7-8 and TRBJ2-1, is GAGVSQSPRYKVAKRGQDVALRCDPISGHVSLFWYQQALGQGPEFLTYFQNEAQLDKSGLPSDRFFAERPEGSVSTLKIQRTQQEDSAVYLCASSPLRGNEQFFGPGTRLTVL.

This clone was seen only a few times. This chain connects TRBV7-2 to TRBJ2-1, with D possibly being TRBD1 (5 bases). CDR1 and CDR2 from the germline V gene are SGHTA and FQGNSA. The CDR3 runs to 11 residues. V lost 6 bases, J lost 8 bases, and 8 bases lay in between. Here the CDR3 reads CASSKGDEQFF. The CDR3 DNA reads TGTGCCAGCAGTAAAGGGGATGAGCAGTTCTTC.

This clone was picked up a small number of times. The chain recombines TRBV6-1 with TRBJ2-2; the D gene is possibly TRBD2 (5 bases). This CDR3 contains 13 residues. V lost 2 bases and J lost 6, with 7 bases in between. Germline assignment: CDR1 MNHNS and CDR2 SASEGT. The CDR3 DNA reads TGTGCCAGCAGTGAAAGGGAGCCCGGGGAGCTGTTTTTT. This codes for CASSEREPGELFF.

The gene calls are TRBV28 and TRBJ2-7, with 8 bases matching TRBD1. Germline V lookup: CDR1 MDHEN, CDR2 SYDVKM. Losses at the gene ends were 5 bases for V and 2 bases for J; bases not matched to a gene: 8. This CDR3 comprises 15 residues. CDR3 coding DNA: TGTGCCAGCAGTCAAGTGGGACAGGCGGCCTACGAGCAGTACTTC. Amino acid sequence: CASSQVGQAAYEQYF. Filled out from reference TRBV28 and TRBJ2-7, the complete variable domain reads DVKVTQSSRYLVKRTGEKVFLECVQDMDHENMFWYRQDPGLGLRLIYFSYDVKMKEKGDIPEGYSVSREKKERFSLILESASTNQTSMYLCASSQVGQAAYEQYFGPGTRLTVT.

This sequence joins TRBV12-2 and TRBJ1-6; the D call in the table, TRBD1, was not verified against the DNA. TRBV12-2 counts as a pseudogene. This CDR3 has 15 amino acids. CDR3 bases: TGTGCAAGTCGCCTACGGGGCAGGGGAAATTCACCCCTCCACTTT. The encoded protein is CASRLRGRGNSPLHF.

The chain recombines TRBV19 with TRBJ1-5, with a tentative D call TRBD1 (5 bases). The CDR3 spans 16 residues. CDR1 is LNHDA and CDR2 is SQIVND in the germline V gene (reference sequence). The V end lost 5 bases, the J end lost 5 bases, and 19 bases lay between the germline ends. CDR3 coding DNA: TGTGCCAGTAGTCCAGACAGTTCAGTCCTATATCAGCCCCAGCATTTT. Translating gives CASSPDSSVLYQPQHF.

The chain is built from TRBV29-1 and TRBJ2-3; no clear D. Per germline, CDR1 SQVTM and CDR2 ANQGSEA. CDR3 length: 13 amino acids. V was pared by 3 bases and J by 2 bases, with 9 bases between. CDR3 sequence: CSVEEQFTDTQYF. CDR3 DNA sequence: TGCAGCGTTGAGGAACAGTTCACAGATACGCAGTATTTT.

This clone occurred once. DNA for the CDR3: TGTGCCAGCAGCATAGGACAGATTTACAATGAGCAGTTCTTC. Protein sequence: CASSIGQIYNEQFF. The V gene is TRBV7-8, the J gene TRBJ2-1, with D perhaps matching TRBD1 (6 bases). This CDR3 is built from 14 residues. CDR1 is SGHVS and CDR2 is FQNEAQ in the germline V gene. V was trimmed by 5 bases and J by 4 bases, leaving 12 bases between them.

The V gene is TRBV15, the J gene TRBJ2-1; a weak D match, TRBD1 (6 bases). Germline-derived CDR1 and CDR2 are LNHNV and YYDKDF (reference sequence). The CDR3 runs to 14 residues. Trimming left V 0 bases short and J 10 bases short, with 13 bases between. CDR3 residues: CATSRDSTGREQFF. CDR3 nucleotide sequence: TGTGCCACCAGCAGAGATTCTACAGGGCGAGAGCAGTTCTTC.

This chain joins TRBV4-2 and TRBJ2-1, with 7 bases fitting TRBD2. Trimming at V came to 8 bases and at J to 5 bases, leaving 6 bases not matched to a gene. Germline CDR1 and CDR2: LGHNA and YNFKEQ. The CDR3 totals 13 residues. As DNA, the CDR3 is TGTGCCAGCTCCAGAGCGGGAAACAATGAGCAGTTCTTC. As protein: CASSRAGNNEQFF.

The chain recombines TRBV11-3 with TRBJ1-1; D call uncertain. Germline values: CDR1 SGHNT, CDR2 YENEEA. The CDR3 spans 15 residues. Trimming stripped 6 bases from V and 0 bases from J, with 14 bases between. For the CDR3, the DNA is TGTGCCAGCAGAAATCACGGTGTCTTGAACACTGAAGCTTTCTTT. As protein: CASRNHGVLNTEAFF.

The J gene is TRBJ2-7, the V gene TRBV5-5; TRBD1 matches 7 bases. CDR1 and CDR2 (germline): SGHKS, YYEKEE (reference sequence). J gave up 2 bases and V 7 bases, and 9 bases lay outside the gene matches. This CDR3 comprises 14 residues. This chain's CDR3 is CASAGTALTYEQYF. The CDR3, as DNA: TGTGCCAGCGCCGGGACAGCCTTAACCTACGAGCAGTACTTC.

This clone occurred once. The genes are TRBV7-2 and TRBJ1-2, with a weak D call TRBD1 (6 bases). The germline V and J ends were trimmed by 3 bases and 4 bases, with 12 bases remaining between them. CDR1 SGHTA and CDR2 FQGNSA come from the germline V gene. CDR3 length: 14 residues. The CDR3 sequence: CASSFSRDIYGYTF. CDR3 DNA: TGTGCCAGCAGCTTCAGCCGGGACATCTATGGCTACACCTTC.

This chain connects TRBV4-1 to TRBJ2-3; 9 bases are shared with TRBD2. Germline V gene data show CDR1 as MGHRA and CDR2 as YSYEKL. V lost 1 base to trimming and J lost 8 bases; unmatched junction nucleotides: 13. The CDR3 is 17 amino acids. The CDR3 loop is CASSQASAGGWFGTQYF. In DNA, the CDR3 is TGCGCCAGCAGCCAAGCCTCAGCGGGGGGCTGGTTTGGTACGCAGTATTTT.

V usage is TRBV27 and J usage is TRBJ2-2; 14 bases align to TRBD2. V lost 6 bases to trimming and J lost 4 bases; unmatched junction nucleotides: 22. Germline V lookup: CDR1 MNHEY, CDR2 SMNVEV (reference sequence). The CDR3 is 22 residues long. The CDR3 protein is CASRLRGRTSGRSPRGTGELFF. The CDR3 DNA reads TGTGCCAGCAGGCTGCGAGGCCGGACTAGCGGGAGGAGCCCCCGAGGCACCGGGGAGCTGTTTTTT.

The gene calls are TRBV2 and TRBJ1-5; D is possibly TRBD1 (6 bases). Germline CDR1 SNHLY, CDR2 FYNNEI. This CDR3 contains 15 residues. V lost 3 bases and J lost 4, with 13 bases in between. The CDR3 sequence is CASSEGVDRNQPQHF. The CDR3 nucleotides read TGTGCCAGCAGTGAGGGGGTAGACAGGAATCAGCCCCAGCATTTT.

The chain links TRBV5-1 to TRBJ2-1; weak D call: TRBD2 (6 bases). Trimming took off 2 bases at V and 0 bases at J, with 12 bases between the two ends. Germline CDR1 SGHRS, CDR2 YFSETQ. This CDR3 has 16 amino acids. DNA for the CDR3: TGCGCCAGCAGCTTAGGCGGGGCTAGCTCCTACAATGAGCAGTTCTTC. Amino acid sequence: CASSLGGASSYNEQFF.

The chain is built from TRBV27 and TRBJ1-1; TRBD1 matches 7 bases. The CDR3 runs to 13 residues. The V gene end was trimmed by 10 bases and the J gene end by 7 bases; junction bases not matched to a gene: 12. Germline CDR1 reads MNHEY; CDR2 reads SMNVEV (reference sequence). The DNA for the CDR3 is TGTGCCACCCGTTTGGGAACAGGGGATGAAGCTTTCTTT. This codes for CATRLGTGDEAFF.

The V call is TRBV4-3, the J call TRBJ1-1, with unresolved D. V was shortened by 0 bases and J by 11 bases, with 16 bases between the two germline ends. This CDR3 is 14 amino acids long. Germline V gene sequence: CDR1 LGHNA, CDR2 YSLEER. CDR3 protein: CASSQDQTGWIAFF. The CDR3 DNA follows: TGCGCCAGCAGCCAAGACCAGACTGGATGGATCGCTTTCTTT.

The V gene is TRBV7-2, the J gene TRBJ2-7; 10 positions agree with TRBD2. This CDR3 spans 15 amino acids. The V gene end was trimmed by 5 bases and the J gene end by 3 bases; junction bases not matched to a gene: 7. The germline V gene has CDR1 SGHTA and CDR2 FQGNSA. The CDR3, as DNA: TGTGCCAGCAGCATTAGCTCTAGCGGGAGCTACGAGCAGTACTTC. It encodes CASSISSSGSYEQYF.